This is a list of T cell receptor beta chains from one sample in a study of T cell repertoires in cytomegalovirus infection. One entry per CDR3 protein, called by TCRdb with MiXCR from the reads. This table has under 350,000 distinct CDR3 sequences, 9.5% appearing once. Sequences were obtained from PBMCs. Every receptor here comes from a human donor in good health (CMV status not recorded). Some clones in this sample may be carry-over from other donors' samples. The CDR3 runs from the conserved cysteine through the conserved F or W. A D gene is named only where the DNA matches it firmly. The size field is filled for only some rows; it gives once, few, many or a size class.

d_call	v_call	clone_size	j_call	cdr3_nt	cdr3_aa
-	TRBV6-2/TRBV6-3	few	TRBJ1-6	TGTGCCAGCAGCTCGACTACGACCCCTTTAGGGTCACCCCTCCACTTT	CASSSTTTPLGSPLHF
-	TRBV2	-	TRBJ1-3	TGTGCCAGCAGTATCCCTGGACGGCACTCTGGAAACACCATATATTTT	CASSIPGRHSGNTIYF
-	TRBV6-5	-	TRBJ2-7	TGTGCCAGCAGCGTCATAAGGGAGGGGGCCTACGAGCAGTACTTC	CASSVIREGAYEQYF
TRBD1	TRBV7-2	many	TRBJ1-2	TGTGCCAGCAGCTACCTGGGGACAGGGGATGGCTACACCTTC	CASSYLGTGDGYTF
TRBD1	TRBV4-3	-	TRBJ2-1	TGCGCCAGCAGCCTTCGACCGGGACAGGGAACCTACAATGAGCAGTTCTTC	CASSLRPGQGTYNEQFF
-	TRBV4-3	many	TRBJ1-6	TGCGCCAGCAGCCAAGATTTCCAGGGTACGAAGTCACCCCTCCACTTT	CASSQDFQGTKSPLHF
TRBD2	TRBV7-2	many	TRBJ2-7	TGTGCCAGCAGCTCGAGCGGGGGGGCTTCCTACGAGCAGTACTTC	CASSSSGGASYEQYF
-	TRBV4-1	-	TRBJ2-3	TGCGCCAGCAGCCAAAGAGGGAGCGGCACAGATACGCAGTATTTT	CASSQRGSGTDTQYF
-	TRBV7-9	many	TRBJ1-1	TGTGCCAGCAGCCCTCCCACGGGAGGGGCTGAAGCTTTCTTT	CASSPPTGGAEAFF
TRBD2	TRBV9	few	TRBJ2-1	TGTGCCAGCAGCTCTAGCGGGAGCAACAATGAGCAGTTCTTC	CASSSSGSNNEQFF
-	TRBV6-1	few	TRBJ2-2	TGTGCCACCCAGGAAGGGACACCCGCCGGGGAGCTGTTTTTT	CATQEGTPAGELFF
-	TRBV7-2	many	TRBJ2-1	TGTGCCAGCAGCTTAGGAGGGCTTACTCACAATGAGCAGTTCTTC	CASSLGGLTHNEQFF
-	TRBV27	-	TRBJ2-5	TGTGCCAGCAGCCGTGGACAGTTAGAGACCCAGTACTTC	CASSRGQLETQYF
-	TRBV7-2	many	TRBJ1-2	TGTGCCAGCAGCGAAAGTCGGGGGGCCCTAGGCTACACCTTC	CASSESRGALGYTF
TRBD2	TRBV11-2	many	TRBJ2-1	TGTGCCAGCAGCCCGTCCCCTAGCGGGGGGGCGAATGAGCAGTTCTTC	CASSPSPSGGANEQFF
TRBD2	TRBV20-1	-	TRBJ2-1	TGCAGTGCTCACCAAGCGGGGACGTACAATGAGCAGTTCTTC	CSAHQAGTYNEQFF
-	TRBV6-2/TRBV6-3	few	TRBJ1-1	TGTGCCAGCAGTTACGTCCGAGGCACTGAAGCTTTCTTT	CASSYVRGTEAFF
-	TRBV12-3/TRBV12-4	-	TRBJ2-7	TGTGCCAGCAGTCCATCCGACATATTGGACTACGAGCAGTACTTC	CASSPSDILDYEQYF
-	TRBV6-5	many	TRBJ2-7	TGTGCCAGCAGTTACCGGAGAGGTGAACACGAGCAGTACTTC	CASSYRRGEHEQYF
-	TRBV7-2	many	TRBJ1-6	TGTGCCAGCACCCCAAAGTGGGGCTCACCCCTCCACTTT	CASTPKWGSPLHF
-	TRBV2	-	TRBJ2-1	TGTGCCAGCCATCTAGCGAGTTACAATGAGCAGTTCTTC	CASHLASYNEQFF
TRBD2	TRBV7-2	many	TRBJ2-7	TGTGCCAGCAGTCCCAGCGGAAGTAGCGGGAGAGGCGAGCAGTACTTC	CASSPSGSSGRGEQYF
TRBD2	TRBV27	many	TRBJ2-5	TGTGCCAGCAGTGTCGGGGGCGGGAGGATCCAAGAGACCCAGTACTTC	CASSVGGGRIQETQYF
TRBD1	TRBV4-2	many	TRBJ1-1	TGTGCCAGCAGCCAAGGGCAGGGGGGGGACACTGAAGCTTTCTTT	CASSQGQGGDTEAFF